A single TCR beta chain is shown here with its context. In its sample, this clonotype was seen a few times. What this receptor recognizes is not known. Qualities for individual bases were not recorded, and no much larger clone is one base off. The data stem from a study of early T cells in non-severe SARS-CoV-2 infection (dated by TCRdb to the early 2020s). Background on the whole study: Because TCR sequencing relied on bulk RNA taken from unsorted whole blood, pairing of alpha and beta chains was not possible.

Spanning cysteine to phenylalanine, the CDR3 consists of 14 amino acids. The sequence is cut down to CDR3 DNA, 42 bases in frame from base 1. The trim is 2 bases for V and 7 bases for J, with a gap of 15 bases between the germline ends. From the germline V gene, CDR1 is MDHEN and CDR2 is SYDVKM. General conclusions and limits of the study: VDJdb matching was skewed toward anti-spike CD8 responses and likely underestimated virus-specific expansions by missing private and CD4 specificities.

This was a case-control study nested in a cohort of healthcare workers in London, UK, who had nasopharyngeal swab PCR tests and blood samples taken every week. Healthcare workers were enrolled in the week of the UK lockdown, from 23 to 31 March 2020, and were followed every week for up to roughly 16 weeks. The receptor library was made with 5' RACE. TCRdb names NextSeq 500 as the instrument used. The TCR library protocol attached unique molecular identifiers to individual cDNA molecules to correct for sequencing error and PCR bias. Both TCR alpha and beta chains were sequenced, and tight co-correlation was observed between alpha and beta sequence abundances in each sample. As for how the authors treated the data: Decombinator V4 was used to annotate the V gene, J gene and CDR3 of the TCR sequences. Expanded TCRs were defined as changing significantly between any two time points under a Poisson model with p below 0.0001. TCR abundances were normalised to the total number of TCRs sequenced per sample and were expressed as counts per million. MAIT TCRs were defined by TRAV1-2 paired with TRAJ12, TRAJ20 or TRAJ33, and iNKT TCRs by TRAV10 paired with TRAJ18. A search of VDJdb, accessed on 1 November 2021, was run for TCRs annotated to CMV, EBV and SARS-CoV-2, with TCRs annotated for multiple antigens excluded. Through fastp at Q25 and MiXCR, TCRdb rebuilt clones from the public reads, retaining in-frame beta chains. Rows matching on CDR3 protein sequence are summarized as one entry with the most common DNA and genes. What appears here as the V and J calls and clone size reflects TCRdb's work, not the paper's. For this sample the table gives fewer than 80,000 distinct CDR3 sequences, of which roughly 10% were detected only once. 12% of the sample rests with the top ten.

Source: whole blood, taken at baseline. The clonotype was recovered from an adult who was a healthcare worker with PCR-confirmed SARS-CoV-2 infection or an uninfected control (not recorded which). The V gene is TRBV28 and the J gene is TRBJ2-7; the D gene is perhaps TRBD1 or TRBD2, each of them matching over 6 bases. The nucleotide sequence reads as follows: TGTGCCAGCAGTTTAGTCGGTACAGGGAGGGAGCAGTACTTC. Translated, this is CASSLVGTGREQYF.